This TCR beta chain was identified in a study of cytotoxic CD8 clonotypes in ibrutinib-treated CLL. Study details: There were around twelve relapsed/refractory patients and roughly 15 treatment-naive patients, and approximately 17 were IGHV unmutated. After a median of around 68 months, roughly 14 patients stayed remitted and approximately 12 progressed; responses had been partial in some 25 and complete in 2. Overall study results and limits: Patients had baseline clonality above age-matched healthy donors, and this clonality moved with circulating CD8+ T-cell counts.

As concerns this clone: Its antigen is undetermined.

The CDR3 runs 12 residues. Per germline, CDR1 SQVTM and CDR2 ANQGSEA. V lost 4 bases and J lost 3, with 4 bases in between. Target depth was 1 in 200,000 to 1 in 1 million T cells, about 10x per clonotype. Some clones are missing from TCRdb's copy, which holds only in-frame ones; the method was immunoSEQ multiplex PCR. The repertoire includes around 130,000 clones, 80% to 90% of them detected once, and about 3.5% sits in the top ten. This sequence originates from a human donor with chronic lymphocytic leukemia. This specimen consisted of PBMCs, obtained after 24 months of ibrutinib treatment. The chain joins TRBV29-1 to TRBJ2-6; D uncertain. The CDR3 region is CSVVVGANVLTF. The CDR3 DNA is TGCAGCGTTGTAGTTGGGGCCAACGTCCTGACTTTC.